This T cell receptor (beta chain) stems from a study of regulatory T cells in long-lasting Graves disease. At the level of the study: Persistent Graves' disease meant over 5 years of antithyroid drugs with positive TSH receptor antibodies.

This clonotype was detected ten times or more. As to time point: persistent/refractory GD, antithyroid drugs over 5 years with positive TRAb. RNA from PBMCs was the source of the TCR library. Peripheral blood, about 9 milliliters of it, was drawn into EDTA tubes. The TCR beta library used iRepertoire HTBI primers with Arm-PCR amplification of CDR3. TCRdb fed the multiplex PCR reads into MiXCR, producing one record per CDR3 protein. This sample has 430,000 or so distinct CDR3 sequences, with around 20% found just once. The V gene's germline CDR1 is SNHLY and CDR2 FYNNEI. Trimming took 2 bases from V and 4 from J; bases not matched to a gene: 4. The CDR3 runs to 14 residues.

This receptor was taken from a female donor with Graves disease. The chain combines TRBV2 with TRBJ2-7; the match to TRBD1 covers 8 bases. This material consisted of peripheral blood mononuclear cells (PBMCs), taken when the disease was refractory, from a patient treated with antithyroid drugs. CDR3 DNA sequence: TGTGCCAGCAGTGAACAGGGGGCGCGGTACGAGCAGTACTTC. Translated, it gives CASSEQGARYEQYF.